Given below is one T cell receptor (beta chain) in context. This CDR3 has 16 residues. With V trimmed by 4 bases and J by 4 bases, 13 bases remained unmatched. Per the germline V gene, CDR1 is SGHRS and CDR2 is YFSETQ. Donors, without exception, were Caucasian adults residing in Nashville, Tennessee. The sample is drawn from a study of shared clonotypes between healthy human individuals. Study at large: The plates for each donor numbered three CD4 naive, three CD4 memory, two CD8 naive and one CD8 memory.

Sequencing was performed with immunoSEQ multiplex PCR; in TCRdb, only in-frame clones are kept and a portion is missing. In the table there are roughly 2.5 million clones, around nine tenths of which are singletons. Material for sequencing was naive CD4+ T cells sorted from blood. Subset described: CD45RA+ positively selected. The J gene is TRBJ1-1, the V gene TRBV5-1; TRBD1 matches 7 bases. This TCR came from a man aged 18 to 30 in good health. The CDR3 protein is CASSPGRGGWGTEAFF. CDR3 bases: TGCGCCAGCAGCCCCGGGAGAGGGGGCTGGGGCACTGAAGCTTTCTTT.